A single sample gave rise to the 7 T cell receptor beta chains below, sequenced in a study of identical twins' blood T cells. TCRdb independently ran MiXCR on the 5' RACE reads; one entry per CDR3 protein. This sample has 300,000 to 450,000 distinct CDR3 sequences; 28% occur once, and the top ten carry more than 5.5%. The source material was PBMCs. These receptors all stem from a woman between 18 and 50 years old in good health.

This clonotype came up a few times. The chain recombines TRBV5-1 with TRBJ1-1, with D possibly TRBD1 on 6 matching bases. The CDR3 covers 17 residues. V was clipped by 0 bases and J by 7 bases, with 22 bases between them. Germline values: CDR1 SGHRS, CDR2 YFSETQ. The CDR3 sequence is CASSLAVGGSPGVEAFF. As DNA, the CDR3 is TGCGCCAGCAGCTTGGCTGTCGGGGGCTCACCGGGGGTTGAAGCTTTCTTT.

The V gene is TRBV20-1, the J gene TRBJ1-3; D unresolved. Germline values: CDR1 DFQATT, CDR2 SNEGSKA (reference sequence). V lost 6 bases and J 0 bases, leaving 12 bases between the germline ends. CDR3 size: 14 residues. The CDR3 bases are TGCAGTGCCGCTCGGATAAGCTCTGGAAACACCATATATTTT. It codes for CSAARISSGNTIYF.

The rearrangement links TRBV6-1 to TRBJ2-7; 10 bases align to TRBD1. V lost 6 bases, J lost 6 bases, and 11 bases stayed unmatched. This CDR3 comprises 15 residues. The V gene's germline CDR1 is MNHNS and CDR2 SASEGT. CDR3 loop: CASRHTGTGAFEQYF. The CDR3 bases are TGTGCCAGCAGGCACACCGGGACAGGGGCTTTCGAGCAGTACTTC.

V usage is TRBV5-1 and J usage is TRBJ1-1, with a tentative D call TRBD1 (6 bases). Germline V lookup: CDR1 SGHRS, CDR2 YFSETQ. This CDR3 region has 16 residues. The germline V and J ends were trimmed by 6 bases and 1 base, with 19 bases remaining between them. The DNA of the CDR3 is TGCGCCAGCACGCAGGGCCTAGGGGGGAGGAACACTGAAGCTTTCTTT. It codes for CASTQGLGGRNTEAFF.

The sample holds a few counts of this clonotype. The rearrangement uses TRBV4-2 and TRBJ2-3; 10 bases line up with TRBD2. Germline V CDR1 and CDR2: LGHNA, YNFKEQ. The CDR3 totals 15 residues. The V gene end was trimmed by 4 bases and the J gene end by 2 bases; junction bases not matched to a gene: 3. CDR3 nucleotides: TGTGCCAGCAGCCGACTAGCGGGCCACACAGATACGCAGTATTTT. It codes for CASSRLAGHTDTQYF.

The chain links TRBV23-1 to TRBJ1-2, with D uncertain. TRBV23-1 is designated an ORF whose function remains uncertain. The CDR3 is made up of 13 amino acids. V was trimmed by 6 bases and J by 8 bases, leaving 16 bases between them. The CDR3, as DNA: TGCGCCAGCAGGGAGCCCAATCTTGAGGGCTACACCTTC. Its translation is CASREPNLEGYTF.

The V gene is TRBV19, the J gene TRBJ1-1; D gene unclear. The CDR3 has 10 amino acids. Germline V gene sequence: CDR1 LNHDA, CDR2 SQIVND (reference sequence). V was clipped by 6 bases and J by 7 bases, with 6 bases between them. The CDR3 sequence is CASRDVEAFF. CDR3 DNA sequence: TGTGCCAGTAGAGATGTTGAAGCTTTCTTT.